The 31 T cell receptor beta chains listed next were all sequenced from one sample in a study of breast tumors, draining lymph nodes, adjacent tissues. TCRdb fed the multiplex PCR reads into MiXCR, producing one record per CDR3 protein. The data hold about 230,000 distinct CDR3 sequences, with about 30% observed a single time. Axillary draining lymph nodes of breast cancer patients supplied the node samples. The specimen sequenced was axillary lymph node tissue. Receptor source: a female donor with breast cancer. Some clones in this sample may be carry-over from other donors' samples.

This clonotype was recorded a few times. A much larger clone lies a single base off, so this may be a read error. The rearrangement joins TRBV5-4 to TRBJ1-2; tentative D call: TRBD1 (5 bases). Between the trimmed V and J ends, which lost 3 bases and 5 bases, there was a span of 11 bases. The germline CDR1 and CDR2 sequences are SGHNT and YYREEE (reference sequence). The CDR3 contains 13 residues. Here the CDR3 DNA reads TGTGCCAGCAGCTCACCAGGGACTTATGGCTACACCTTC. It is translated as CASSSPGTYGYTF.

This clonotype was counted many times. The chain uses TRBV4-2 and TRBJ1-2; D ambiguous. The CDR3 covers 13 residues. CDR1 and CDR2 (germline): LGHNA, YNFKEQ. Trimming removed 0 bases at V and 8 bases at J, with 10 bases between. Here the CDR3 DNA reads TGTGCCAGCAGCCAAGAGGGGAATGACGGCTACACCTTC. The encoded protein is CASSQEGNDGYTF.

The V gene is TRBV2, the J gene TRBJ2-1, with D possibly being TRBD2 (6 bases). CDR1 is SNHLY and CDR2 is FYNNEI in the germline V gene. There are 16 residues in the CDR3. Deletions cut 4 bases from V and 2 bases from J, with 15 bases between. Written as DNA, the CDR3 is TGTGCCAGCAGTGTCGGGAGAAAAGAGGCCTACAATGAGCAGTTCTTC. It yields the protein CASSVGRKEAYNEQFF.

This clonotype occurred once. The DNA is left out, because the CDR3 cannot be placed on it with certainty; the CDR3 is given as TCRdb lists it. This chain uses TRBV25-1 with TRBJ1-4. Both ends counted, the CDR3 spans 18 residues. CDR1 and CDR2 from the germline V gene are MGHDK and SYGVNS. CDR3 protein: CASSIYLCSVVVVEKLFF.

CDR3 in amino acids: CASSLTGLGSEAFF. In nucleotides, the CDR3 is TGTGCCAGCAGTTTGACAGGGTTGGGTTCTGAAGCTTTCTTT. The chain employs TRBV12-3 or TRBV12-4 and TRBJ1-1, with 7 bases matching TRBD1. The CDR3 runs to 14 residues. With V trimmed by 3 bases and J by 6 bases, 7 bases remained unmatched.

This clonotype was seen repeatedly, ten times or more. The chain employs TRBV12-3 or TRBV12-4 and TRBJ1-5, with D uncertain. The CDR3 length is 14 residues. Deletions cut 6 bases from V and 2 bases from J, with 11 bases between. The CDR3 nucleotides are TGTGCCAGCAGCTCGCAGAGAGGCAATCAGCCCCAGCATTTT. Protein product: CASSSQRGNQPQHF.

This clonotype was detected ten times or more. V usage is TRBV20-1 and J usage is TRBJ1-6; D is undetermined. The germline V gene encodes CDR1 DFQATT and CDR2 SNEGSKA (reference sequence). The length of the CDR3 is 16 residues. Trimming removed 6 bases from V and 0 bases from J, with 15 bases in between. CDR3 loop: CSAVRDASSYNSPLHF. Here the CDR3 DNA reads TGCAGTGCCGTCCGAGACGCGAGCTCCTATAATTCACCCCTCCACTTT.

This clonotype was detected many times. CDR3 bases: TGTGCCAGCAGTCCAGCCGGACAGCGGAATTCACCCCTCCACTTT. Translation: CASSPAGQRNSPLHF. The gene calls are TRBV2 and TRBJ1-6; perhaps TRBD1 as D (6 bases). Trimming took off 5 bases at V and 7 bases at J, with 15 bases between the two ends. This CDR3 comprises 15 residues. Germline V gene data show CDR1 as SNHLY and CDR2 as FYNNEI. Drawing the rest from reference TRBV2 and TRBJ1-6, the complete variable domain is EPEVTQTPSHQVTQMGQEVILRCVPISNHLYFYWYRQILGQKVEFLVSFYNNEISEKSEIFDDQFSVERPDGSNFTLKIRSTKLEDSAMYFCASSPAGQRNSPLHFGNGTRLTVT.

This clonotype was recorded a few times. A much larger clone differs from this one at a single base, so this may be a read error. The chain links TRBV6-6 to TRBJ2-7; D is undetermined. V was shortened by 5 bases and J by 7 bases, with 9 bases between the two germline ends. This CDR3 is built from 11 residues. The germline V gene has CDR1 MNHNY and CDR2 SVGAGI (reference sequence). CDR3 protein: CASSHVGEQYF. CDR3 nucleotide sequence: TGTGCCAGCAGTCACGTGGGAGAGCAGTACTTC.

The rearrangement joins TRBV9 to TRBJ1-2; tentative D call: TRBD1 (5 bases). The CDR3 is 16 residues long. The V end was cut by 4 bases, the J end by 10 bases, with 26 bases between. Germline CDR1 reads SGDLS; CDR2 reads YYNGEE. The CDR3 DNA is TGTGCCAGCAGCCCGCACCGAGCCGGGACGGGGGTTGCCTACACCTTC. It is translated as CASSPHRAGTGVAYTF. Full variable domain (outside the CDR3, taken from reference TRBV9 and TRBJ1-2): DSGVTQTPKHLITATGQRVTLRCSPRSGDLSVYWYQQSLDQGLQFLIQYYNGEERAKGNILERFSAQQFPDLHSELNLSSLELGDSALYFCASSPHRAGTGVAYTFGSGTRLTVV.

Ten or more counts support this clonotype. The CDR3 here is CASSQDWGDYGYTF. In DNA, the CDR3 is TGCGCCAGCAGCCAAGACTGGGGGGACTATGGCTACACCTTC. The V call is TRBV4-3, the J call TRBJ1-2, with D possibly TRBD1 on 5 matching bases. V shed 0 bases and J shed 3 bases, with 8 bases lying between them. The CDR3 is 14 residues long. Germline-derived CDR1 and CDR2 are LGHNA and YSLEER.

This clonotype showed up many times. The V gene is TRBV11-3, the J gene TRBJ1-2; D ambiguous. Germline V lookup: CDR1 SGHNT, CDR2 YENEEA. The V gene lost 3 bases and the J gene lost 3 bases, with 8 bases spanning the gap. The CDR3 sequence is 13 residues long. The CDR3: CASSFGADYGYTF. CDR3 nucleotides: TGTGCCAGCAGCTTCGGCGCGGACTATGGCTACACCTTC.

Concerning this clonotype itself: This sequence may be a read error, since a much larger clone differs from it by one base. This sequence joins TRBV30 and TRBJ2-2, with D uncertain. Trimming took off 1 base at V and 5 bases at J, with 11 bases between the two ends. CDR3 length: 14 residues. Looked up from germline, CDR1 is GTSNPN and CDR2 is SVGIG (reference sequence). CDR3 residues: CAWSGGRSTGELFF. The CDR3 nucleotides read TGTGCCTGGAGTGGTGGCAGAAGTACCGGGGAGCTGTTTTTT.

This clonotype was recorded many times. This chain links TRBV20-1 with TRBJ2-5; no definite D call. Trimming left V 0 bases short and J 14 bases short, with 13 bases between. This CDR3 region has 11 residues. The V gene's germline CDR1 is DFQATT and CDR2 SNEGSKA (reference sequence). This CDR3 is CSARDRDGGYF. The DNA for the CDR3 is TGCAGTGCTAGAGATCGCGACGGCGGCTACTTC.

About this clonotype itself: One end of the junction varies from germline; a read error may be responsible. The rearrangement joins TRBV18 to TRBJ2-3; D perhaps matches TRBD1 (6 bases). The CDR3 is 14 residues long. The germline gives CDR1 KGHSH, CDR2 LQKENI. CDR3 nucleotides: TGTGCCAGCTCACCAATCAGGGGCATAGATGCGCAGTATTTT. It is translated as CASSPIRGIDAQYF.

The chain couples TRBV15 to TRBJ2-5; 7 bases agree with TRBD2. The V and J ends lost 3 bases and 0 bases, in that order; junction bases with no gene match: 1. The CDR3 length is 14 residues. The V gene's germline CDR1 is LNHNV and CDR2 YYDKDF (reference sequence). CDR3 protein: CATSRGGYQETQYF. CDR3 DNA sequence: TGTGCCACCAGCAGGGGGGGGTACCAAGAGACCCAGTACTTC.

At least ten counts were recorded for this clonotype. The V and J genes are TRBV12-3 or TRBV12-4 and TRBJ1-5; 7 nucleotides line up with TRBD1. V dropped 4 bases and J dropped 4; count of bases not matched to a gene: 7. The CDR3 covers 15 residues. This chain's CDR3 is CASSSSGTANQPQHF. CDR3 DNA: TGTGCCAGCAGTTCCTCCGGGACAGCAAATCAGCCCCAGCATTTT.

The J gene is TRBJ2-3, the V gene TRBV3-1; 10 positions match TRBD2. Per the germline V gene, CDR1 is LGHDT and CDR2 is YNNKEL (reference sequence). The CDR3 runs 17 residues. After removal of 4 bases from V and 4 bases from J, the junction contained 11 bases not matched to a gene. CDR3 protein: CASSLGLARLRADTQYF. The DNA of the CDR3 is TGTGCCAGCAGCCTGGGACTAGCGAGGCTTAGGGCAGATACGCAGTATTTT.

The V and J genes are TRBV7-2 and TRBJ1-2, with TRBD1 matching over 7 bases. The CDR3 length is 18 residues. V was pared by 0 bases and J by 3 bases, with 13 bases of the junction left unmatched. Germline CDR1 reads SGHTA; CDR2 reads FQGNSA. For the CDR3, the DNA is TGTGCCAGCAGCTTAGCGCCCAGAGGACAGGCGAGTCACTATGGCTACACCTTC. This encodes CASSLAPRGQASHYGYTF. The whole variable domain, remainder taken from reference TRBV7-2 and TRBJ1-2, is GAGVSQSPSNKVTEKGKDVELRCDPISGHTALYWYRQSLGQGLEFLIYFQGNSAPDKSGLPSDRFSAERTGGSVSTLTIQRTQQEDSAVYLCASSLAPRGQASHYGYTFGSGTRLTVV.

This clonotype was found many times. The J gene is TRBJ2-2, the V gene TRBV7-2, with D hard to call. CDR1 is SGHTA and CDR2 is FQGNSA in the germline V gene. The CDR3 spans 15 residues. V gave up 1 base and J gave up 7 bases, with 13 bases separating them. This chain's CDR3 is CASSLDAVWGGELFF. In nucleotides, the CDR3 is TGTGCCAGCAGCTTAGACGCAGTGTGGGGCGGGGAGCTGTTTTTT.

The genes are TRBV29-1 and TRBJ2-7; D call uncertain. V gave up 4 bases and J gave up 2 bases, with 15 bases separating them. The CDR3 totals 14 residues. Germline CDR1 SQVTM, CDR2 ANQGSEA. In nucleotides, the CDR3 is TGCAGCGTTGTAACGGACGAGGTAGCCTACGAGCAGTACTTC. It codes for CSVVTDEVAYEQYF.

This clonotype was seen many times. The V and J genes are TRBV20-1 and TRBJ2-7; D remains ambiguous. The germline V gene has CDR1 DFQATT and CDR2 SNEGSKA (reference sequence). Trimming left V 2 bases short and J 2 bases short, with 13 bases between. The CDR3 consists of 14 residues. The CDR3 DNA is TGCAGTGCTAGACTGCCGACAAAGGCCTACGAGCAGTACTTC. Translated: CSARLPTKAYEQYF.

This chain uses TRBV6-4 with TRBJ2-6; 9 bases map to TRBD2. The ends lost 5 bases at V and 5 bases at J; junction bases unmatched: 1. This CDR3 has 14 residues. CDR1 is MRHNA and CDR2 is SNTAGT in the germline V gene. In DNA, the CDR3 is TGTGCCAGCAGTTCTAGCGGGAGGGCCAACGTCCTGACTTTC. Protein: CASSSSGRANVLTF.

The chain carries TRBV5-6 and TRBJ2-6; 8 nucleotides match TRBD1. V shed 2 bases and J 2 bases; nucleotides not matched to a gene: 3. CDR3 length: 16 residues. Per germline, CDR1 SGHDT and CDR2 YYEEEE. The CDR3 reads CASSFGQGTGANVLTF. Written as DNA, the CDR3 is TGTGCCAGCAGCTTTGGACAGGGAACTGGGGCCAACGTCCTGACTTTC.

This clonotype has at least ten counts. The chain joins TRBV7-2 to TRBJ2-1; 7 bases are shared with TRBD2. Germline loops: CDR1 SGHTA, CDR2 FQGNSA. The CDR3 covers 15 residues. Germline trimming cut 4 bases from V and 9 bases from J; bases unmatched to any gene: 12. Here the CDR3 reads CASSSGTTQVGEQFF. The CDR3 DNA follows: TGTGCCAGCAGCTCCGGGACTACTCAGGTGGGTGAGCAGTTCTTC.

This clonotype was observed at least ten times. The chain carries TRBV6-5 and TRBJ2-5; D not resolved. Trimming removed 4 bases at V and 5 bases at J, with 14 bases between. Germline V gene lookup returns CDR1 MNHEY and CDR2 SVGAGI. The CDR3 sequence is 14 residues long. Written as DNA, the CDR3 is TGTGCCAGCAGTTTGTCGGGTATCCGGGAGACCCAGTACTTC. It codes for CASSLSGIRETQYF.

V is TRBV2 and J is TRBJ1-6; TRBD1 matches at 10 bases. The CDR3 sequence is 16 residues long. Trimming took 5 bases from V and 9 from J; bases not matched to a gene: 10. Germline V gene lookup returns CDR1 SNHLY and CDR2 FYNNEI. CDR3 sequence (DNA): TGTGCCAGCAGTACTTTGCGGGGACAGGGGAGTTCACCCCTCCACTTT. It is translated as CASSTLRGQGSSPLHF. The complete variable domain, with remaining parts taken from reference TRBV2 and TRBJ1-6, reads EPEVTQTPSHQVTQMGQEVILRCVPISNHLYFYWYRQILGQKVEFLVSFYNNEISEKSEIFDDQFSVERPDGSNFTLKIRSTKLEDSAMYFCASSTLRGQGSSPLHFGNGTRLTVT.

CDR3 DNA sequence: TGTGCCAGTAGTGGGACAGGGGGAGTTGGCTACACCTTC. It translates to CASSGTGGVGYTF. The chain uses TRBV19 and TRBJ1-2; TRBD1 aligns across 11 bases. Germline V gene lookup returns CDR1 LNHDA and CDR2 SQIVND (reference sequence). The CDR3 sequence is 13 residues long. V was pared by 5 bases and J by 7 bases, with 3 bases of the junction left unmatched.

This clonotype was counted many times. The V and J genes are TRBV20-1 and TRBJ2-1; D is possibly TRBD2 (5 bases). Trimming pared 3 bases from V and 9 bases from J, leaving 9 bases between. The CDR3 is made up of 11 amino acids. Germline V lookup: CDR1 DFQATT, CDR2 SNEGSKA (reference sequence). The CDR3 DNA follows: TGCAGTGCTAGGGCGGGCATTGAGCAGTTCTTC. Residues: CSARAGIEQFF.

This clonotype was seen repeatedly, ten times or more. The chain has TRBV20-1 and TRBJ2-1; TRBD2 aligns across 10 bases. The V and J ends lost 4 bases and 1 base, in that order; junction bases with no gene match: 4. This CDR3 is 15 amino acids long. The germline V gene has CDR1 DFQATT and CDR2 SNEGSKA (reference sequence). The CDR3 reads CSATQREGSYNEQFF. Written as DNA, the CDR3 is TGCAGTGCTACCCAGCGGGAGGGTTCCTACAATGAGCAGTTCTTC.

This clonotype was seen many times. The genes are TRBV3-2 and TRBJ2-7; TRBD1, as called in the table, went unchecked against the DNA. TRBV3-2 is labeled a pseudogene. CDR3 size: 15 residues. The CDR3 loop reads CASSPGDRGWYEQYF. The CDR3 DNA reads TGTGCCAGCAGCCCAGGGGACAGGGGGTGGTACGAGCAGTACTTC.